What follows is one T cell receptor beta chain and its context. Its antigen is still unknown. These data come from a study of OX40 agonist ivuxolimab in advanced cancers. The wider study: Patients were dosed with the agonistic anti-OX40 (CD134) antibody ivuxolimab. A history of anti-PD-1, anti-PD-L1 or anti-CTLA-4 therapy was acceptable, and approximately 40% had some.

The length of the CDR3 is 14 residues. V was trimmed by 3 bases and J by 8 bases, leaving 15 bases between them. The germline V gene encodes CDR1 SGHAT and CDR2 FQDESV (reference sequence). The table came from immunoSEQ multiplex PCR; TCRdb's copy has only in-frame clones and leaves some out. This sample yields 90,000 to 120,000 clones, of which less than 95% are seen a single time; around 0.64% belongs to the top ten. Study-level results: Researchers report that CD8+ T cells had, on average, more expanded clones than CD4+. By week 6 at 0.1 to 3.0 mg/kg, blood CD4+ and CD8+ T cells had expanded clonally.

This TCR was recovered from an adult with an advanced solid tumor such as melanoma, head and neck, liver or kidney cancer. Material: CD4+ or CD8+ T cells sorted from blood, obtained in a trial of the OX40 agonist ivuxolimab. V and J are TRBV11-1 and TRBJ2-3, with a possible D match to TRBD2 (6 bases). Here the CDR3 reads CASSFLPGTGTQYF. Written as DNA, the CDR3 is TGTGCCAGCAGCTTCCTACCGGGGACTGGTACGCAGTATTTT.